One sample yielded the 27 T cell receptor beta chains listed below, sequenced in a study of identical twins. A single record per CDR3 protein comes from TCRdb applying MiXCR to the 5' RACE reads. The sample contains around 490,000 distinct CDR3 sequences, around 22% of which appear only once. This sample was also put to use in a study of yellow fever vaccine responses in identical twins.

The specimen sequenced was CD4+ T cells sorted from blood. Source of these receptors: a woman aged 18-29 years in good health.

The chain links TRBV5-6 to TRBJ2-2, with a weak D call TRBD2 (6 bases). V lost 4 bases and J 3 bases, leaving 13 bases between the germline ends. Germline-derived CDR1 and CDR2 are SGHDT and YYEEEE. The CDR3 is 15 amino acids. CDR3 in amino acids: CASSATSWYTGELFF. The CDR3 DNA sequence: TGTGCCAGCAGCGCCACTAGCTGGTACACCGGGGAGCTGTTTTTT.

The J gene is TRBJ1-1, the V gene TRBV15; maybe TRBD1 (6 bases). The CDR3 covers 15 residues. Trimming shortened V by 3 bases and J by 3 bases, and 14 bases separated the two germline ends. CDR1 and CDR2 from the germline V gene are LNHNV and YYDKDF (reference sequence). DNA of the CDR3: TGTGCCACCAGCAGGGATCCCTCAGGGGACACTGAAGCTTTCTTT. Amino acid sequence: CATSRDPSGDTEAFF.

The J gene is TRBJ2-1, the V gene TRBV7-2; D not resolved. The CDR3 sequence is 12 residues long. Trimming removed 2 bases at V and 11 bases at J, with 10 bases between. Germline CDR1 and CDR2: SGHTA and FQGNSA. For the CDR3, the DNA is TGTGCCAGCAGCTTAAGGTTTAAGCAGCAGTTCTTC. Translating gives CASSLRFKQQFF.

The chain joins TRBV5-1 to TRBJ2-3, with D possibly matching TRBD2 (5 bases). The length of the CDR3 is 17 residues. Germline CDR1 SGHRS, CDR2 YFSETQ. V lost 3 bases and J 2 bases, leaving 19 bases between the germline ends. The CDR3 DNA sequence: TGCGCCAGCAGCTCTCCCAGCGGCAAGAAACACACAGATACGCAGTATTTT. It yields the protein CASSSPSGKKHTDTQYF.

The chain couples TRBV14 to TRBJ2-1, with 7 nucleotides matching TRBD2. The CDR3 is made up of 16 amino acids. V shed 1 base and J 2 bases; nucleotides not matched to a gene: 5. The germline gives CDR1 SGHDN, CDR2 FVKESK. The CDR3 sequence: CASSQGAGTTYNEQFF. DNA of the CDR3: TGTGCCAGCAGCCAAGGAGCGGGAACGACCTACAATGAGCAGTTCTTC. Full variable domain (missing parts from reference TRBV14 and TRBJ2-1): EAGVTQFPSHSVIEKGQTVTLRCDPISGHDNLYWYRRVMGKEIKFLLHFVKESKQDESGMPNNRFLAERTGGTYSTLKVQPAELEDSGVYFCASSQGAGTTYNEQFFGPGTRLTVL.

The chain has TRBV2 and TRBJ1-2; D not certain. This CDR3 has 12 amino acids. Trimming stripped 3 bases from V and 8 bases from J, with 10 bases between. CDR1 is SNHLY, CDR2 FYNNEI, per germline. CDR3 coding DNA: TGTGCCAGCAGTGACGGATATCGCGGCTACACCTTC. Protein: CASSDGYRGYTF.

A few counts support this clonotype. The CDR3 coding sequence is TGCAGTGCTAGATCTGGGACAGGCAGAGATCAGCCCCAGCATTTT. Translated: CSARSGTGRDQPQHF. The chain couples TRBV20-1 to TRBJ1-5, with 8 positions matching TRBD1. Germline trimming cut 2 bases from V and 5 bases from J; bases unmatched to any gene: 8. This CDR3 spans 15 amino acids. Germline CDR1 and CDR2: DFQATT and SNEGSKA (reference sequence).

This clonotype was counted a few times. This rearrangement joins TRBV5-1 to TRBJ1-1; no clear D gene. Germline V gene sequence: CDR1 SGHRS, CDR2 YFSETQ. V was trimmed by 3 bases and J by 6 bases, leaving 21 bases between them. CDR3 length: 16 residues. The CDR3 loop reads CASSWAGSREAAEAFF. The CDR3 coding sequence is TGCGCCAGCAGCTGGGCGGGGTCCCGGGAGGCAGCTGAAGCTTTCTTT. Complete variable domain (other parts from reference TRBV5-1 and TRBJ1-1): KAGVTQTPRYLIKTRGQQVTLSCSPISGHRSVSWYQQTPGQGLQFLFEYFSETQRNKGNFPGRFSGRQFSNSRSEMNVSTLELGDSALYLCASSWAGSREAAEAFFGQGTRLTVV.

The V and J genes are TRBV19 and TRBJ2-7, with 7 bases aligning to TRBD1. Germline loops: CDR1 LNHDA, CDR2 SQIVND (reference sequence). The CDR3 runs to 15 residues. Germline trimming cut 6 bases from V and 1 base from J; bases unmatched to any gene: 9. The CDR3 nucleotides read TGTGCCAGTAGGCCCCCAGGGGGAAGATCCTACGAGCAGTACTTC. Its translation is CASRPPGGRSYEQYF.

This clonotype was picked up a small number of times. V gene TRBV5-1 combines with J gene TRBJ1-2; D might be TRBD1 (5 bases). Germline V lookup: CDR1 SGHRS, CDR2 YFSETQ. The germline V and J ends were trimmed by 5 bases and 5 bases, with 16 bases remaining between them. The CDR3 spans 14 residues. As DNA, the CDR3 is TGCGCCAGCAGAATCGGGGGGATCGAGTATGGCTACACCTTC. Its translation: CASRIGGIEYGYTF. The variable domain in full, completed from reference TRBV5-1 and TRBJ1-2, reads KAGVTQTPRYLIKTRGQQVTLSCSPISGHRSVSWYQQTPGQGLQFLFEYFSETQRNKGNFPGRFSGRQFSNSRSEMNVSTLELGDSALYLCASRIGGIEYGYTFGSGTRLTVV.

This clonotype was observed a few times. The chain recombines TRBV28 with TRBJ2-2, with 8 bases matching TRBD2. CDR3 length: 15 amino acids. After removal of 10 bases from V and 1 base from J, the junction contained 8 bases not matched to a gene. Looked up from germline, CDR1 is MDHEN and CDR2 is SYDVKM. CDR3 residues: CATLPGGLNTGELFF. The CDR3 DNA is TGTGCCACCCTTCCGGGAGGGTTGAACACCGGGGAGCTGTTTTTT.

With respect to this clonotype: Germline and junction disagree at one end, which may indicate a read error. The rearrangement joins TRBV15 to TRBJ1-6; D is perhaps TRBD1 (6 bases). CDR1 LNHNV and CDR2 YYDKDF come from the germline V gene (reference sequence). CDR3 length equals 14 residues. This CDR3 is CASSRVGGRSPLHF. In nucleotides, the CDR3 is TGTGCCAGCAGCAGAGTCGGGGGGCGATCACCCCTCCACTTT. Full variable domain (missing parts from reference TRBV15 and TRBJ1-6): DAMVIQNPRYQVTQFGKPVTLSCSQTLNHNVMYWYQQKSSQAPKLLFHYYDKDFNNEADTPDNFQSRRPNTSFCFLDIRSPGLGDTAMYLCASSRVGGRSPLHFGNGTRLTVT.

This clonotype was counted only a few times. The chain has TRBV5-5 and TRBJ1-1, with D unclear. The CDR3 has 16 residues. Germline CDR1 SGHKS, CDR2 YYEKEE (reference sequence). V shed 1 base and J shed 0 bases, with 13 bases lying between them. DNA for the CDR3: TGTGCCAGCAGCTTGTCATTGGGTGTGCTGAACACTGAAGCTTTCTTT. Translated, it gives CASSLSLGVLNTEAFF.

This clonotype was counted only a few times. The J gene is TRBJ1-2, the V gene TRBV12-3 or TRBV12-4, with D possibly being TRBD1 (6 bases). The CDR3 has 14 residues. Trimming cost V 1 base and J 5 bases, with 11 bases left between them. The CDR3 sequence is CASSLVQQGYGYTF. DNA of the CDR3: TGTGCCAGCAGTTTAGTCCAACAGGGTTATGGCTACACCTTC.

This clonotype has a handful of counts. The rearrangement joins TRBV20-1 to TRBJ2-1, with TRBD2 identical over 8 bases. V lost 4 bases and J lost 2; bases outside the gene matches: 7. Per germline, CDR1 DFQATT and CDR2 SNEGSKA (reference sequence). This CDR3 is 15 amino acids long. This CDR3 is CSAILREAPYNEQFF. The CDR3 DNA sequence: TGCAGTGCTATACTGCGGGAGGCCCCCTACAATGAGCAGTTCTTC.

This chain joins TRBV9 and TRBJ2-6; TRBD2 is a possible D gene (5 bases). CDR1 and CDR2 from the germline V gene are SGDLS and YYNGEE. This CDR3 is built from 17 residues. Trimming took off 4 bases at V and 0 bases at J, with 14 bases between the two ends. CDR3 DNA sequence: TGTGCCAGCAGCACTCTAGCCCAATACTCTGGGGCCAACGTCCTGACTTTC. This encodes CASSTLAQYSGANVLTF.

This clonotype was counted ten times or more. The chain couples TRBV19 to TRBJ1-1; D perhaps matches TRBD1 (5 bases). There are 16 residues in the CDR3. V was cut by 3 bases and J by 5 bases, with 19 bases left in between. Germline V gene data show CDR1 as LNHDA and CDR2 as SQIVND (reference sequence). The CDR3: CASSMKSGGRGTEAFF. In DNA, the CDR3 is TGTGCCAGTAGTATGAAATCTGGGGGAAGGGGAACTGAAGCTTTCTTT. Based on the CDR3 plus reference TRBV19 and TRBJ1-1, the full variable domain is DGGITQSPKYLFRKEGQNVTLSCEQNLNHDAMYWYRQDPGQGLRLIYYSQIVNDFQKGDIAEGYSVSREKKESFPLTVTSAQKNPTAFYLCASSMKSGGRGTEAFFGQGTRLTVV.

This clonotype showed up just a few times. The gene calls are TRBV7-8 and TRBJ2-1, with D perhaps TRBD1 or TRBD2 (6 bases each). The V gene's germline CDR1 is SGHVS and CDR2 FQNEAQ. The CDR3 loop spans 16 amino acids. The V end lost 3 bases, the J end lost 0 bases, and 12 bases lay between the germline ends. CDR3 DNA: TGTGCCAGCAGCTTGAGGGGGGCCTCCTCCTACAATGAGCAGTTCTTC. Amino acids: CASSLRGASSYNEQFF.

This clonotype was counted a few times. The rearrangement joins TRBV2 to TRBJ1-5; D is unresolved. Germline CDR1 SNHLY, CDR2 FYNNEI. V was pared by 7 bases and J by 11 bases, with 21 bases between. The CDR3 loop spans 14 amino acids. The CDR3 loop is CASIEDRTKTAQHF. The CDR3 DNA sequence: TGTGCCAGCATTGAGGATAGGACGAAGACGGCCCAGCATTTT.

The V and J genes are TRBV11-2 and TRBJ1-1; D call uncertain. Trimming stripped 1 base from V and 6 bases from J, with 9 bases between. The CDR3 runs 13 residues. CDR1 SGHAT and CDR2 FQNNGV come from the germline V gene. DNA of the CDR3: TGTGCCAGCAGCTTAGGGCGTGCGTCTGAAGCTTTCTTT. This gives the protein CASSLGRASEAFF.

This clonotype was picked up a small number of times. CDR3 DNA sequence: TGCGCCAGCAATTTCGGACAGGGAGGCGAGCAGTACTTC. It specifies CASNFGQGGEQYF. This sequence joins TRBV10-1 and TRBJ2-7; 8 positions agree with TRBD1. After removal of 7 bases from V and 6 bases from J, the junction contained 8 bases not matched to a gene. The CDR3 has 13 residues. Germline V gene data show CDR1 as WNHNN and CDR2 as SYGVQD (reference sequence).

This clonotype appeared a few times. The J gene is TRBJ2-2, the V gene TRBV4-2; TRBD2 might be the D (6 bases). The V gene's germline CDR1 is LGHNA and CDR2 YNFKEQ. Trimming cost V 1 base and J 13 bases, with 22 bases left between them. The length of the CDR3 is 16 residues. CDR3 region: CASSQVSVAAPLGLFF. The CDR3 nucleotides read TGTGCCAGCAGCCAAGTGTCGGTAGCGGCCCCCTTGGGGCTGTTTTTT.

This clonotype was observed a few times. The rearrangement uses TRBV20-1 and TRBJ2-1; 7 nucleotides match TRBD1. J lost 2 bases, V lost 1 base, and 8 bases had no gene match. This CDR3 spans 16 amino acids. Germline values: CDR1 DFQATT, CDR2 SNEGSKA (reference sequence). CDR3 sequence (DNA): TGCAGTGCTAGAGGCGCCCGGGACAGACCCTACAATGAGCAGTTCTTC. This encodes CSARGARDRPYNEQFF.

V usage is TRBV7-2 and J usage is TRBJ2-5; no definite D call. Trimming removed 2 bases at V and 5 bases at J, with 9 bases between. CDR1 is SGHTA and CDR2 is FQGNSA in the germline V gene. The CDR3 spans 13 residues. The CDR3 DNA reads as TGTGCCAGCAGCTTAAAGCTGAGGGAGACCCAGTACTTC. Translated: CASSLKLRETQYF. Looking up the rest from reference TRBV7-2 and TRBJ2-5 gives the full variable domain: GAGVSQSPSNKVTEKGKDVELRCDPISGHTALYWYRQSLGQGLEFLIYFQGNSAPDKSGLPSDRFSAERTGGSVSTLTIQRTQQEDSAVYLCASSLKLRETQYFGPGTRLLVL.

This clonotype was observed a few times. This chain joins TRBV15 and TRBJ2-5; possible D gene TRBD2, 6 bases. This CDR3 is 15 amino acids long. Germline V gene data show CDR1 as LNHNV and CDR2 as YYDKDF (reference sequence). V lost 5 bases and J 5 bases, leaving 18 bases between the germline ends. CDR3 protein: CATSGGSGVLETQYF. The CDR3 bases are TGTGCCACCAGCGGGGGGTCGGGCGTCTTGGAGACCCAGTACTTC.

This clonotype was seen repeatedly, ten times or more. The rearrangement uses TRBV12-3 or TRBV12-4 and TRBJ2-7, with 7 bases matching TRBD2. The CDR3 covers 17 residues. Trimming took 5 bases from V and 1 from J; bases not matched to a gene: 14. The chain's CDR3 is CASSPSFGRVYSYEQYF. CDR3 bases: TGTGCCAGCAGTCCCTCTTTTGGGAGGGTTTATTCCTACGAGCAGTACTTC.

The chain recombines TRBV12-3 or TRBV12-4 with TRBJ2-1, with TRBD2 matching over 9 bases. The trim removed 3 bases at V and 9 bases at J, leaving 9 bases unmatched. This CDR3 has 15 amino acids. Here the CDR3 DNA reads TGTGCCAGCAGTTTTTCTAGCGGGGTCTTCAGTGAGCAGTTCTTC. This codes for CASSFSSGVFSEQFF.